This entry describes one TCR beta chain. The antigen remains undetermined. This specimen belongs to a study of cytomegalovirus exposure and HLA in healthy donors. The study, taken as a whole, reports: TCR beta chains numbering some 160 were designated cytomegalovirus-associated.

There are 14 residues in the CDR3. V dropped 4 bases and J dropped 2; count of bases not matched to a gene: 5. Looked up from germline, CDR1 is SGHRS and CDR2 is YFSETQ. The PCR made use of 60 Vbeta and 13 Jbeta primers. Sequenced by immunoSEQ multiplex PCR; TCRdb stores in-frame clones only, minus some. The sample has approximately 110,000 clones; roughly 79% are singletons. The rearrangement uses TRBV5-1 and TRBJ2-5; 7 bases line up with TRBD1. Input material: PBMCs. This TCR derives from a male donor in good health and CMV-seronegative. In DNA, the CDR3 is TGCGCCAGCAGCCACGGGACAGCTCAAGAGACCCAGTACTTC. It specifies CASSHGTAQETQYF.